Listed below are T cell receptor beta chains from one sample, sequenced in a study of T cells in Graves' hyperthyroidism and ophthalmopathy. TCRdb fed the multiplex PCR reads into MiXCR, producing one record per CDR3 protein. Of roughly 380,000 distinct CDR3 sequences in the sample, around 14% were seen once. Sequenced: blood. The origin of the receptors is a woman in her sixties or seventies with Graves' hyperthyroidism. CDR3s include the opening cysteine and the closing phenylalanine or tryptophan. D genes are given only for firm matches. Only part of the rows carry a size: once, few, many, or a class if the clone is expanded.

j_call d_call clone_size v_call cdr3_nt cdr3_aa
TRBJ1-4 TRBD1 NA TRBV28 TGTGCCAGTCACAGGGGGTATGAAAAACTGTTTTTT CASHRGYEKLFF
TRBJ1-1 TRBD1 many TRBV30 TGTGCCTGCCCCGGACAGGGATATGAAGCTTTCTTT CACPGQGYEAFF
TRBJ2-2 TRBD2 NA TRBV6-5 TGTGCCAGCAGTTACTCATCCGGGGGGTTGGGGGGTCGCACCGGGGAGCTGTTTTTT CASSYSSGGLGGRTGELFF
TRBJ2-2 NA NA TRBV5-4 TGTGCCAGCAGCTTGTCCAGGGGAGCCACCGGGGAGCTGTTTTTT CASSLSRGATGELFF
TRBJ2-3 TRBD2 few TRBV19 TGTGCCAGTAGTATGATGGGAGACAGTAGCGGGAGGACAGATACGCAGTATTTT CASSMMGDSSGRTDTQYF
TRBJ1-2 NA many TRBV7-9 TGTGCCAGCAGCTTGGTGTCGACCTATGGCTACACCTTC CASSLVSTYGYTF
TRBJ2-5 TRBD1 many TRBV7-9 TGTGCCAGCAGCCTACGGACAGGCGCCGAGACCCAGTACTTC CASSLRTGAETQYF
TRBJ2-2 TRBD2 many TRBV7-7 TGTGCTAGCAGCTTCCGGGAGGGCACCGGGGAGCTGTTTTTT CASSFREGTGELFF
TRBJ2-1 NA NA TRBV2 TGTGCCAGCGGTCAGAGGGATCGGGGTGAGCAGTTCTTC CASGQRDRGEQFF
TRBJ2-2 NA NA TRBV5-6 TGTGCCAGCAGTTATGGGAGTTTAGCGACCGGGGAGCTGTTTTTT CASSYGSLATGELFF
TRBJ2-1 TRBD1 once TRBV11-2 TGTGCCAGCAGCTCGCTAAGGGGACAGGGGGTTCTGGTTGAGCAGTTCTTC CASSSLRGQGVLVEQFF
TRBJ1-5 TRBD1 NA TRBV3-1 TGTGCCAGCAGCCAAACAGGGGCAAATCGGCCTCAGCATTTT CASSQTGANRPQHF
TRBJ2-1 TRBD1 many TRBV7-3 TGTGCCAGCAGCACCGGACAGGGGGCCCACAATGAGCAGTTCTTC CASSTGQGAHNEQFF
TRBJ2-1 NA NA TRBV19 TGTGCCAGTAGTATTGAAAACGAAATCTACAATGAGCAGTTCTTC CASSIENEIYNEQFF
TRBJ2-3 TRBD2 NA TRBV7-9 TGTGCCAGCAGCCCTTCTTTTAGCGGGCGCACAGATACGCAGTATTTT CASSPSFSGRTDTQYF